The 7 T cell receptor beta chains below all came from one sample that was sequenced in a study of T cells in Graves' hyperthyroidism and ophthalmopathy. RNA transcripts were the template for amplifying TCR beta CDR3 regions. The HTBI primer set was used in a first-round RT-PCR of the TCR CDR3. TCRdb processed the multiplex PCR reads anew with MiXCR; each CDR3 protein has one entry. The table lists about 620,000 distinct CDR3 sequences, around 15% of them singletons, with 3.5% to 4% in the top ten. Sequenced material: blood. The receptors originated from a woman aged 25 to 45 with Graves' hyperthyroidism.

This clonotype was observed at least ten times. V is TRBV28 and J is TRBJ2-2; D remains ambiguous. The CDR3 is 15 amino acids. Deletions cut 6 bases from V and 0 bases from J, with 11 bases between. Looked up from germline, CDR1 is MDHEN and CDR2 is SYDVKM. CDR3 in amino acids: CASRRIIANTGELFF. Here the CDR3 DNA reads TGTGCCAGCAGAAGGATAATCGCGAACACCGGGGAGCTGTTTTTT. Together with reference TRBV28 and TRBJ2-2, the CDR3 gives the full variable domain: DVKVTQSSRYLVKRTGEKVFLECVQDMDHENMFWYRQDPGLGLRLIYFSYDVKMKEKGDIPEGYSVSREKKERFSLILESASTNQTSMYLCASRRIIANTGELFFGEGSRLTVL.

V is TRBV30 and J is TRBJ2-7; either TRBD1 or TRBD2 may fit D (5 bases each). CDR3 length: 14 residues. Germline loops: CDR1 GTSNPN, CDR2 SVGIG (reference sequence). V was trimmed by 2 bases and J by 3 bases, leaving 14 bases between them. The CDR3 DNA reads as TGTGCCTGGAGTAAGGGACGTACAAACTACGAGCAGTACTTC. It codes for CAWSKGRTNYEQYF.

This clonotype appeared a few times. This may be a read error, as it is one base from a much larger clone. This chain's CDR3 is CASSSTGRGNSPLHF. CDR3 coding DNA: TGTGCCAGCAGTTCCACTGGCAGGGGGAATTCACCCCTCCACTTT. This chain joins TRBV28 and TRBJ1-6; 7 bases fit TRBD1. The CDR3 spans 15 residues. The ends lost 4 bases at V and 7 bases at J; junction bases unmatched: 7. CDR1 and CDR2 (germline): MDHEN, SYDVKM.

There are many counts of this clonotype. The chain employs TRBV28 and TRBJ2-1, with 11 bases fitting TRBD2. J gave up 2 bases and V 4 bases, and 7 bases lay outside the gene matches. The germline V gene encodes CDR1 MDHEN and CDR2 SYDVKM. This CDR3 spans 17 amino acids. Here the CDR3 reads CASSYGLAGPAYNEQFF. CDR3 DNA: TGTGCCAGCAGTTATGGACTAGCGGGCCCCGCCTACAATGAGCAGTTCTTC.

This clonotype was counted ten times or more. V and J are TRBV10-3 and TRBJ1-1; the D gene is possibly TRBD1 (5 bases). Germline CDR1 reads ENHRY; CDR2 reads SYGVKD. The CDR3 is 13 amino acids. V was cut by 7 bases and J by 1 base, with 10 bases left in between. As DNA, the CDR3 is TGTGCCATCAAGGGGACGGGGAACACTGAAGCTTTCTTT. It codes for CAIKGTGNTEAFF.

In this sample, this clonotype turned up a few times. The chain has TRBV12-3 or TRBV12-4 and TRBJ2-2; TRBD2 matches at 15 bases. The CDR3 spans 16 residues. The V gene end was trimmed by 8 bases and the J gene end by 5 bases; junction bases not matched to a gene: 6. The CDR3 nucleotides read TGTGCCAGCTTTGTGGGGACTAGCGGGAGGACCGGGGAGCTGTTTTTT. It codes for CASFVGTSGRTGELFF.

The sample holds many counts of this clonotype. V and J are TRBV3-1 and TRBJ2-3; weak D call: TRBD1 (6 bases). This CDR3 spans 17 amino acids. Trimming removed 4 bases at V and 2 bases at J, with 19 bases between. The germline gives CDR1 LGHDT, CDR2 YNNKEL (reference sequence). The CDR3 sequence: CASSPQGGWWSTDTQYF. CDR3 sequence (DNA): TGTGCCAGCAGCCCCCAAGGGGGATGGTGGTCCACAGATACGCAGTATTTT.